This paragraph reports one T cell receptor beta chain. Its antigen is unknown. This record comes from a study of T cells in women clearing cervical HPV infection. Study information: Controls were women whose single incident HPV16 infection cleared within 12 months without precancer or cancer. Only a few women had HLA typing results available.

Sequencing used immunoSEQ multiplex PCR; TCRdb keeps in-frame clones, though not all of them. The sample data list some 40,000 clones. Overall study findings and caveats: It is unknown whether associations predate infection; no effector/memory or HPV-specific sorting.

The TCR sequence derives from a woman between 18 and 70 years old with a cervical HPV16 infection that either progressed to CIN3+ or cleared (not recorded which). The material sequenced was blood buffy coat.

The CDR3 bases that were read are TGTGCCAGCAGCTTGGGGGGGCAACAAGAGACC. Translating it yields CASSLGGQQET. The full CDR3 is CASSLGGQQETQYF. The chain is built from TRBV7-9 and TRBJ2-5; a possible D gene is TRBD2 (7 bases). The read ends 3 residues early relative to the CDR3; the germline J gene fills the gap. In germline, CDR1 is SEHNR, CDR2 FQNEAQ (reference sequence). This CDR3 is 14 amino acids long. V lost 3 bases to trimming and J lost 2 bases, with 10 bases between them.